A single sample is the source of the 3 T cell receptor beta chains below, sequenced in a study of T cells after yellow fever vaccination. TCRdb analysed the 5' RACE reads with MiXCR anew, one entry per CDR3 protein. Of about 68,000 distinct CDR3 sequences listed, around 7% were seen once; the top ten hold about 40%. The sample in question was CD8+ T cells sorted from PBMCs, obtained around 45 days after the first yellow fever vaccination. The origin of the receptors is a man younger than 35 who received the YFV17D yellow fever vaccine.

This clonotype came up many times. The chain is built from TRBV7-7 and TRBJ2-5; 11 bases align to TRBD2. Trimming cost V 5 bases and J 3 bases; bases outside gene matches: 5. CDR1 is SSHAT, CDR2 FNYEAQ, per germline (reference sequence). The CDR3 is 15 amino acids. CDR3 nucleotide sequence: TGTGCCAGCAGCCCCAGACTAGCGGGGAAAGAGACCCAGTACTTC. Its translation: CASSPRLAGKETQYF.

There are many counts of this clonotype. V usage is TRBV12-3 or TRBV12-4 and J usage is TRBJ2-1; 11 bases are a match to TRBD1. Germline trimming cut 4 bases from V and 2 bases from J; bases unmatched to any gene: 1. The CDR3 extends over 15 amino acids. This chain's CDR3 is CASSWTGGAYNEQFF. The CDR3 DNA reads TGTGCCAGCAGTTGGACAGGGGGCGCCTACAATGAGCAGTTCTTC.

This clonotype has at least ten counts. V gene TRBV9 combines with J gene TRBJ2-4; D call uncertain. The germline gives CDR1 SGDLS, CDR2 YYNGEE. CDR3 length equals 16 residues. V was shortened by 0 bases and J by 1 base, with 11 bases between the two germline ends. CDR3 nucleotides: TGTGCCAGCAGCGTAGTGGTCATCGTGGCCAAAAACATTCAGTACTTC. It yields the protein CASSVVVIVAKNIQYF. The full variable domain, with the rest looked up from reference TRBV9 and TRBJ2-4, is DSGVTQTPKHLITATGQRVTLRCSPRSGDLSVYWYQQSLDQGLQFLIQYYNGEERAKGNILERFSAQQFPDLHSELNLSSLELGDSALYFCASSVVVIVAKNIQYFGAGTRLSVL.